The 9 T cell receptor beta chains below all came from one sample that was sequenced in a study of CXCR3-negative and CXCR3-positive naive CD8 T cells. 5' RACE with UMI labels generated the TRB cDNA libraries. TCRdb re-called the 5' RACE reads; every CDR3 protein appears as one record, without DNA. The data show fewer than 9,500 distinct CDR3 sequences, and the top ten clones hold more than 2%. Sequencing was done on a sample of naive CXCR3- CD8+ T cells from blood. The subset: CD45RO-CCR7+CD27+CD95- naive CD8+ T cells lacking CXCR3 (TNR3-). These TCRs come from a human donor in good health. Some clones in this sample may be carry-over from other donors' samples.

The chain joins TRBV28 to TRBJ2-1; there is no DNA to check the TCRdb D call of TRBD1. This CDR3 is 17 amino acids long. Germline V gives CDR1 MDHEN, CDR2 SYDVKM. Here the CDR3 reads CASSLSIGQGAGNEQFF.

The V gene is TRBV4-1, the J gene TRBJ1-1; TCRdb's assignment of TRBD1 cannot be checked, as there is no DNA. Per germline, CDR1 MGHRA and CDR2 YSYEKL. CDR3 length: 16 residues. CDR3 protein: CASSLQLRDSYTEAFF.

By frequency, this clonotype registers medium-sized. The rearrangement joins TRBV5-1 to TRBJ1-2; the D call from TCRdb, TRBD1, cannot be confirmed without DNA. The CDR3 runs to 14 residues. Germline CDR1 reads SGHRS; CDR2 reads YFSETQ. CDR3: CASSPTGQNYGYTF.

The chain recombines TRBV4-3 with TRBJ2-5; the D call of TRBD1 rests on TCRdb alone, since no DNA is present to check it. Per the germline V gene, CDR1 is LGHNA and CDR2 is YSLEER. This CDR3 has 14 residues. The CDR3 protein is CASSPIGAGGTQYF.

This clonotype is deemed medium-sized by its frequency. The chain is built from TRBV29-1 and TRBJ1-2. The CDR3 contains 15 residues. Germline CDR1 SQVTM, CDR2 ANQGSEA. The CDR3 loop is CSVYITEGARYGYTF.

This clonotype counts as medium-sized by frequency. The rearrangement uses TRBV4-1 and TRBJ2-3. Germline V CDR1 and CDR2: MGHRA, YSYEKL. This CDR3 is 15 amino acids long. CDR3 loop: CASSQESVLSNTQYF.

The chain joins TRBV2 to TRBJ2-5. CDR1 and CDR2 from the germline V gene are SNHLY and FYNNEI. The CDR3 runs 11 residues. CDR3 sequence: CASSDGETQYF.

This clonotype is identified as medium-sized from frequency. The V call is TRBV5-1, the J call TRBJ1-5. Looked up from germline, CDR1 is SGHRS and CDR2 is YFSETQ. This CDR3 has 13 residues. CDR3 protein: CASSEDGNQPQHF.

This clonotype shows up as medium-sized by frequency. This chain connects TRBV29-1 to TRBJ2-7; lacking DNA, the TRBD1 call made by TCRdb goes unchecked. Germline-derived CDR1 and CDR2 are SQVTM and ANQGSEA. This CDR3 has 12 residues. Here the CDR3 reads CSVEEDRYEQYF.